These T cell receptor beta chains were read from a single sample in a study of human T cells and chemical hapten exposure. Via MiXCR, TCRdb re-called the RACE reads, giving one row per CDR3 protein. This sample has under 60,000 distinct CDR3 sequences, with about 9.6% found just once. The source was whole blood, collected in connection with sensitization to the hapten diphenylcyclopropenone (DPC). Source of these receptors: a woman aged 25 to 39 with alopecia areata. Some clones in this sample may be carry-over from other donors' samples. CDR3s include the opening cysteine and the closing phenylalanine or tryptophan. A D gene is named only where the DNA matches it firmly. Clone sizes are given selectively: once, few, many, or a class where the clone is expanded.

d_gene	abundance	v_gene	j_gene	CDR3aa	CDR3nt
TRBD1	-	TRBV5-1	TRBJ1-1	CASSSSRTGGRTEAFF	TGCGCCAGCAGCTCCTCCCGGACAGGGGGCCGCACTGAAGCTTTCTTT
TRBD1	few	TRBV20-1	TRBJ1-5	CSAHPGQLNQPQHF	TGCAGTGCTCATCCGGGACAGCTCAATCAGCCCCAGCATTTT
TRBD2	-	TRBV6-1	TRBJ2-3	CASRDGRGISTDTQYF	TGTGCCAGCAGAGACGGGCGGGGGATCTCCACAGATACGCAGTATTTT
-	many	TRBV20-1	TRBJ2-2	CSARKGGNTGELFF	TGCAGTGCTAGAAAGGGCGGGAACACCGGGGAGCTGTTTTTT
-	many	TRBV20-1	TRBJ1-1	CSARLVRDTPRGAFF	TGCAGTGCTAGATTGGTCCGGGACACCCCTCGGGGAGCTTTCTTT
-	once	TRBV27	TRBJ1-2	CASSLHGDYGDTF	TGTGCCAGCAGTTTACATGGGGACTATGGCGACACCTTC
-	few	TRBV7-8	TRBJ1-6	CASSLVGGKSPLHF	TGTGCCAGCAGCTTAGTCGGAGGGAAATCACCCCTCCACTTT
TRBD2	many	TRBV19	TRBJ2-1	CASTRLAGGEQFF	TGTGCCAGTACCAGACTAGCGGGGGGTGAGCAGTTCTTC
TRBD2	few	TRBV20-1	TRBJ2-1	CSAELAGVSYNEQFF	TGCAGTGCTGAACTAGCGGGGGTCTCCTACAATGAGCAGTTCTTC
-	-	TRBV6-5	TRBJ1-6	CASSYSSIETADGNSPLHF	TGTGCCAGCAGTTACTCAAGCATAGAGACAGCGGACGGGAATTCACCCCTCCACTTT
TRBD2	few	TRBV6-2/TRBV6-3	TRBJ2-5	CASSYIQRGNQYF	TGTGCCAGCAGTTATATTCAGCGGGGGAACCAGTACTTC
-	few	TRBV27	TRBJ2-7	CASSLSARLYEQYF	TGTGCCAGCAGTTTATCTGCTAGGTTGTACGAGCAGTACTTC
TRBD2	many	TRBV12-3/TRBV12-4	TRBJ2-3	CASSFIAGGPGDTQYF	TGTGCCAGCAGCTTCATAGCGGGGGGGCCCGGAGATACGCAGTATTTT
TRBD2	many	TRBV7-9	TRBJ2-5	CASSLWGGETQYF	TGTGCCAGCAGCTTATGGGGGGGAGAGACCCAGTACTTC
-	many	TRBV6-1	TRBJ1-5	CASSGPYSNQPQHF	TGTGCCAGCAGTGGACCGTATAGCAATCAGCCCCAGCATTTT
-	few	TRBV16	TRBJ1-5	CASSQSWGANHQPQHF	TGTGCCAGCAGCCAATCGTGGGGGGCGAATCATCAGCCCCAGCATTTT
TRBD2	few	TRBV2	TRBJ2-3	CASRRSGGGRDTQYF	TGTGCCAGCAGGAGAAGCGGGGGGGGTCGAGATACGCAGTATTTT
-	few	TRBV20-1	TRBJ1-5	CSARGQTNQPQHF	TGCAGTGCTAGAGGACAGACTAATCAGCCCCAGCATTTT
-	-	TRBV5-4	TRBJ1-2	CASSSRATPCNYGYTF	TGTGCCAGCAGCTCCCGGGCCACCCCGTGTAACTATGGCTACACCTTC
TRBD2	many	TRBV20-1	TRBJ2-1	CSARLAGGYNEQFF	TGCAGTGCTAGACTAGCGGGGGGCTACAATGAGCAGTTCTTC
TRBD1	many	TRBV20-1	TRBJ1-1	CSAREPGTGEAFF	TGCAGTGCTAGAGAACCTGGGACAGGGGAAGCTTTCTTT
-	-	TRBV24-1	TRBJ1-5	CATSVDSNQPQHF	TGTGCCACCAGTGTAGACAGCAATCAGCCCCAGCATTTT
TRBD2	few	TRBV6-1	TRBJ2-4	CASSERGLAGTKNIQYF	TGTGCCAGCAGTGAAAGGGGACTAGCGGGGACCAAAAACATTCAGTACTTC
-	few	TRBV4-2	TRBJ1-2	CASSQDKSYYGYTF	TGTGCCAGCAGCCAGGACAAATCTTACTATGGCTACACCTTC
-	few	TRBV20-1	TRBJ2-1	CSAPGGGGNEQFF	TGCAGTGCGCCGGGGGGAGGGGGGAATGAGCAGTTCTTC
-	few	TRBV28	TRBJ1-1	CASRDTGLTEAFF	TGTGCCAGCAGAGACACAGGGCTAACTGAAGCTTTCTTT
-	-	TRBV7-9	TRBJ2-7	CASSQETYYEQYF	TGTGCCAGCAGCCAAGAAACCTACTACGAGCAGTACTTC
TRBD2	few	TRBV4-1	TRBJ2-7	CASSPEGLAGSYEQYF	TGCGCCAGCAGCCCCGAGGGACTAGCGGGAAGCTACGAGCAGTACTTC
TRBD2	-	TRBV9	TRBJ2-2	CASSGPGLAGGAGELFF	TGTGCCAGCAGCGGTCCGGGACTAGCGGGGGGAGCCGGGGAGCTGTTTTTT
-	many	TRBV2	TRBJ2-2	CASSRQRGPAGELFF	TGTGCCAGCAGTCGACAAAGGGGACCAGCCGGGGAGCTGTTTTTT
TRBD2	-	TRBV7-9	TRBJ2-3	CASSTSGTDKQYF	TGTGCCAGCAGCACTAGCGGCACAGATAAGCAGTATTTT
-	few	TRBV28	TRBJ1-3	CASSLWDVSGNTIYF	TGTGCCAGCAGTTTATGGGACGTCTCTGGAAACACCATATATTTT
-	many	TRBV20-1	TRBJ1-1	CSAGVHKNTEAFF	TGCAGTGCCGGCGTGCATAAGAACACTGAAGCTTTCTTT
TRBD2	-	TRBV12-3/TRBV12-4	TRBJ2-3	CASTPGGLDTQYF	TGTGCCAGCACCCCCGGGGGGTTGGATACGCAGTATTTT
-	few	TRBV20-1	TRBJ2-3	CSASPRGGARSGTDTQYF	TGCAGTGCTAGCCCCAGGGGGGGGGCGAGATCGGGCACAGATACGCAGTATTTT
TRBD1	many	TRBV6-6	TRBJ2-7	CASSWGTDGEQYF	TGTGCCAGCAGTTGGGGGACAGACGGAGAGCAGTACTTC
TRBD1	few	TRBV7-8	TRBJ2-7	CASSLIGTGPYEQYF	TGTGCCAGCAGCTTAATCGGGACAGGGCCCTACGAGCAGTACTTC
TRBD1	-	TRBV5-1	TRBJ1-1	CASSASDRTNTEAFF	TGCGCCAGCAGCGCCTCGGACAGGACGAACACTGAAGCTTTCTTT
-	-	TRBV12-3/TRBV12-4	TRBJ1-2	CASSSRTGYGDTF	TGTGCCAGCAGTTCACGGACCGGCTATGGCGACACCTTC
-	-	TRBV12-3/TRBV12-4	TRBJ2-6	CASTRNALMANVLTF	TGTGCCAGCACCCGTAACGCTCTTATGGCCAACGTCCTGACTTTC
-	few	TRBV7-8	TRBJ2-4	CASSKEGVKNIQYF	TGTGCCAGCAGCAAGGAGGGGGTCAAAAACATTCAGTACTTC